Listed below are T cell receptor beta chains from one sample, sequenced in a study of beta chain features in type 1 diabetes. Profiling relied on immunoSEQ multiplex PCR, and the TCRdb table lists in-frame clones only, not all of them. The sample consists of 350,000 to 400,000 clones, less than 15% of them appearing once. Sequencing used naive CD4+ T cells from blood. The receptor source for this set is a woman younger than 35 in good health. Both conserved end residues are part of each CDR3. Each record gives: J gene, CDR3 length, V gene, CDR3 protein.

TRBJ2-2 | 17 | TRBV7-9 | CASSSTPGQGITGELFF
TRBJ1-2 | 15 | TRBV7-2 | CASSATGGNFYGYTF
TRBJ2-3 | 16 | TRBV5-1 | CASSPRTGSGTDTQYF
TRBJ2-7 | 15 | TRBV7-3 | CASSPQGQGAYEQYF
TRBJ2-1 | 16 | TRBV25-1 | CASSDVRGLKRNEQFF
TRBJ1-2 | 14 | TRBV7-9 | CASSLEGNGRGYTF
TRBJ1-2 | 15 | TRBV7-8 | CASSSSLTERNGYTF
TRBJ2-7 | 15 | TRBV10-3 | CAISEVTGPPYEQYF
TRBJ2-7 | 13 | TRBV7-2 | CASSLGGRGEQYF
TRBJ2-2 | 15 | TRBV4-1 | CASSQLSGLAGELFF
TRBJ2-5 | 13 | TRBV6-6 | CASSFQGIETQYF
TRBJ2-1 | 14 | TRBV29-1 | CSVEVAQRYNEQFF
TRBJ1-1 | 12 | TRBV29-1 | CSVKRRGTEAFF
TRBJ2-3 | 14 | TRBV7-9 | CASSPPGQRVTQYF
TRBJ1-1 | 15 | TRBV11-1 | CASSLEARGNTEAFF
TRBJ2-1 | 13 | TRBV6-6 | CASTLAGHNEQFF
TRBJ2-7 | 13 | TRBV4-3 | CASSQEPGWEQYF
TRBJ2-2 | 18 | TRBV4-3 | CASSQRGVGWEGTGELFF
TRBJ2-1 | 16 | TRBV5-1 | CASSLAGGPTYNEQFF
TRBJ1-2 | 16 | TRBV5-1 | CASRSGTGPSNYGYTF
TRBJ2-1 | 14 | TRBV15 | CATTEGGTYNEQFF
TRBJ1-1 | 10 | TRBV29-1 | CSVSEFRAFF
TRBJ2-7 | 16 | TRBV18 | CASSPGTSGLSYEQYF
TRBJ2-1 | 18 | TRBV7-9 | CASRHAGTSGTLNNEQFF
TRBJ1-5 | 17 | TRBV2 | CASSPRGMGYSNQPQHF
TRBJ1-2 | 13 | TRBV6-5 | CASREGQPYGYTF
TRBJ2-5 | 15 | TRBV7-8 | CASSSAGVVRETQYF
TRBJ2-1 | 15 | TRBV15 | CATSRTSGSNNEQFF
TRBJ2-1 | 15 | TRBV5-1 | CASSVEGQTYNEQFF
TRBJ2-3 | 12 | TRBV5-4 | CASSLPSGTQYF
TRBJ1-3 | 12 | TRBV30 | CAWTVEGNTIYF
TRBJ1-5 | 18 | TRBV4-2 | CASSQFTRQVYSNQPQHF
TRBJ2-7 | 15 | TRBV25-1 | CASSASPGGPGEQYF
TRBJ2-3 | 16 | TRBV9 | CASSVTGRPLTDTQYF
TRBJ1-5 | 12 | TRBV19 | CASSIANQPQHF
TRBJ2-3 | 14 | TRBV9 | CASSLGTSADTQYF
TRBJ1-2 | 12 | TRBV18 | CASSPGARGYTF
TRBJ2-1 | 11 | TRBV23-1 | CASRVDCEQFF
TRBJ1-3 | 17 | TRBV23-1 | CASSQSGQGGVGNTIYF
TRBJ2-1 | 15 | TRBV6-4 | CASSVGTGSYNEQFF
TRBJ2-6 | 17 | TRBV25-1 | CASSEFGGVTGANVLTF
TRBJ1-5 | 12 | TRBV28 | CASSVQNQPQHF
TRBJ2-3 | 11 | TRBV28 | CASSLRDTQYF
TRBJ2-7 | 14 | TRBV29-1 | CSVSDNLSSYEQYF
TRBJ2-7 | 10 | TRBV20-1 | CSARRGEQYF
TRBJ1-1 | 15 | TRBV29-1 | CSVDRGQRLGTEAFF
TRBJ2-2 | 14 | TRBV19 | CASSIPRNTGELFF
TRBJ2-3 | 17 | TRBV4-1 | CASSRRTSGNPTDTQYF
TRBJ2-7 | 14 | TRBV7-2 | CASSPPGISYEQYF
TRBJ2-3 | 12 | TRBV11-2 | CASSLIGDTQYF
TRBJ2-2 | 16 | TRBV5-1 | CASSLGTLGPTGELFF
TRBJ2-1 | 12 | TRBV7-2 | CASSSPALVKFF
TRBJ1-3 | 18 | TRBV7-9 | CASSFLFQGKGTGNTIYF